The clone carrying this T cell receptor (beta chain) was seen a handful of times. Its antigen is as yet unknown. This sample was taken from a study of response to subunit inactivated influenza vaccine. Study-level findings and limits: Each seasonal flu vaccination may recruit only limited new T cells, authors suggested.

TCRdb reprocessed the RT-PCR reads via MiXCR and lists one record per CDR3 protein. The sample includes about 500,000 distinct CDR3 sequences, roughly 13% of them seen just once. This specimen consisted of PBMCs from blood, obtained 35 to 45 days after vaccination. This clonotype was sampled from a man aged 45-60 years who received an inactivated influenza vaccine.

CDR3 coding DNA: TGCAGTGCTAGAGGACTGGAATCTCTCACAGATACGCAGTATTTT. This gives the protein CSARGLESLTDTQYF. The genes are TRBV20-1 and TRBJ2-3; D is uncertain. Germline V gene lookup returns CDR1 DFQATT and CDR2 SNEGSKA (reference sequence). The CDR3 spans 15 residues. Trimming left V 1 base short and J 2 bases short, with 13 bases between.